Following are 3 T cell receptor beta chains from one sample sequenced in a study of tissue T cells after allogeneic stem cell transplantation. Libraries were prepared by immunoSEQ multiplex PCR; TCRdb keeps only in-frame clonotypes and omits some of them. The data show tens of thousands of clones, with 92% seen just once and approximately 3.9% held by the top ten. The input for sequencing was blood, taken before transplantation. Receptors were obtained from a woman aged 40-75 years who later had graft-versus-host disease after an allogeneic stem cell transplant.

The V call is TRBV2, the J call TRBJ2-3; TRBD1 agrees at 11 bases. The CDR3 has 16 amino acids. After removal of 4 bases from V and 3 bases from J, the junction contained 6 bases not matched to a gene. Looked up from germline, CDR1 is SNHLY and CDR2 is FYNNEI. The CDR3, as DNA: TGTGCCAGCAGTGTACTAGGGACAGGGGGAACAGATACGCAGTATTTT. It is translated as CASSVLGTGGTDTQYF.

The genes are TRBV5-4 and TRBJ2-1; D is unresolved. Trimming left V 4 bases short and J 6 bases short, with 8 bases between. Germline CDR1 reads SGHNT; CDR2 reads YYREEE (reference sequence). The CDR3 sequence is 12 residues long. The CDR3 DNA reads TGTGCCAGCAGCCCCGACTCCAATGAGCAGTTCTTC. It yields the protein CASSPDSNEQFF.

The J gene is TRBJ1-1, the V gene TRBV10-2; the D is unclear. CDR3 length: 13 residues. The germline V gene encodes CDR1 WSHSY and CDR2 SAAADI. The V gene lost 6 bases and the J gene lost 1 base, with 9 bases spanning the gap. The CDR3 protein is CASRIGWNTEAFF. In DNA, the CDR3 is TGCGCCAGCAGGATAGGGTGGAACACTGAAGCTTTCTTT.